A selection of T cell receptor beta chains follows, all from one sample in a study of blood T cell repertoires in COVID-19. Generated by immunoSEQ multiplex PCR, the TCRdb table keeps only in-frame clones and is missing some. Of 90,000 to 120,000 clones in the sample, over 80% are singletons; the top ten hold 15%. The sequencing input was peripheral blood. The receptors shown here come from a man aged 45-65 years with acute or convalescent COVID-19. Both conserved end residues are part of each CDR3. D genes are given only for firm matches.

>-|TRBV2|TRBJ2-5
CASREGETQYF
>TRBD1|TRBV11-2|TRBJ2-7
CASSLGGTGGFSYEQYF
>-|TRBV20-1|TRBJ1-2
CSAPTRYGYTF
>TRBD1|TRBV28|TRBJ2-2
CASTRQGGTGELFF
>-|TRBV28|TRBJ2-7
CASSFSDSYEQYF
>TRBD2|TRBV3-1/TRBV3-2|TRBJ2-1
CASGGGLAGYNEQFF
>TRBD1|TRBV6-6|TRBJ1-5
CASSYFLGTGRQPQHF
>TRBD2|TRBV5-1|TRBJ2-5
CASSPAVLGLAGVETQYF
>-|TRBV29-1|TRBJ2-5
CSVAGSQRETQYF
>TRBD1|TRBV6-5|TRBJ2-7
CASSYGTASSYEQYF
>-|TRBV6-5|TRBJ1-1
CASSYSRQGHEAFF
>-|TRBV7-8|TRBJ2-1
CASSRGEQFF
>TRBD2|TRBV27|TRBJ2-1
CASSTSGRGNEQFF
>TRBD2|TRBV30|TRBJ2-2
CASSGTSGRNTGELFF
>-|TRBV5-1|TRBJ2-1
CASRRESLADSYNEQFF
>TRBD1|TRBV2|TRBJ2-3
CASSAGTGRSDTQYF
>TRBD1|TRBV19|TRBJ1-1
CASSAYRGRGTEAFF
>-|TRBV3-1/TRBV3-2|TRBJ2-3
CASSQLLGADTQYF
>TRBD1|TRBV4-1|TRBJ2-7
CASSQDPTGGLYEQYF
>-|TRBV30|TRBJ1-3
CAWSRGGSGNTIYF
>TRBD2|TRBV10-1|TRBJ2-3
CASSDSGRGDTQYF
>TRBD1|TRBV7-2|TRBJ1-5
CASSLMGQGNQPQHF
>-|TRBV5-1|TRBJ2-7
CASRRVGAPVTYEQYF
>-|TRBV27|TRBJ1-6
CASSYKENSPLHF
>TRBD1|TRBV6-5|TRBJ1-5
CATLRGQGSNQPQHF
>TRBD1|TRBV7-8|TRBJ1-5
CASSSRTGHNQPQHF
>TRBD1|TRBV12-3/TRBV12-4|TRBJ1-6
CASRGTGDSPLHF
>-|TRBV12-3/TRBV12-4|TRBJ2-7
CASSRGYEQYF
>-|TRBV5-1|TRBJ2-2
CASSLESRGTGELFF
>-|TRBV6-5|TRBJ1-5
CASSSTGLNQPQHF
>TRBD1|TRBV11-2|TRBJ2-5
CASSWGQGPETQYF
>-|TRBV30|TRBJ2-3
CAWSQNTDTQYF
>TRBD1|TRBV30|TRBJ1-6
CAWEGTGSYNSPLHF
>-|TRBV5-6|TRBJ2-5
CASSLGQNQETQYF
>TRBD2|TRBV5-4|TRBJ2-7
CASSFGTKAAEQYF
>TRBD1|TRBV4-1|TRBJ2-5
CASSTGQGARETQYF
>TRBD1|TRBV28|TRBJ2-7
CASSPAGTGGTYEQYF
>TRBD1|TRBV3-1/TRBV3-2|TRBJ1-6
CASSQARDRYSPLHF
>TRBD2|TRBV10-2|TRBJ2-5
CASTRTSGSLETQYF
>TRBD1|TRBV5-1|TRBJ2-7
CASSYRDRVDEQYF
>TRBD1|TRBV5-1|TRBJ2-2
CASRGWTGSTGELFF
>TRBD1|TRBV6-5|TRBJ1-2
CASSRDRDWSGYTF
>TRBD2|TRBV5-6|TRBJ2-1
CASSSRLAQRDNEQFF
>TRBD2|TRBV5-1|TRBJ2-1
CASSPAGTSGTEQFF
>TRBD2|TRBV27|TRBJ2-1
CASSSPSGGRENEQFF
>TRBD2|TRBV7-3|TRBJ2-1
CASSSRLAGVVEQFF
>-|TRBV19|TRBJ1-2
CATRDRGYGYTF
>TRBD1|TRBV19|TRBJ2-5
CASSLGQGLQTQYF
>TRBD1|TRBV7-8|TRBJ2-7
CASSLEGQSYEQYF
>TRBD1|TRBV18|TRBJ2-7
CASSRTGVDEQYF
>-|TRBV3-1/TRBV3-2|TRBJ1-1
CASSQGRGTEAFF
>-|TRBV19|TRBJ2-1
CASSGRESHTTNEQFF
>-|TRBV18|TRBJ2-2
CASSSGLSTGELFF
>TRBD2|TRBV28|TRBJ2-1
CASSGLAGVEFF
>TRBD2|TRBV28|TRBJ2-7
CASSLPLQREGLGSYEQYF
>TRBD2|TRBV3-1/TRBV3-2|TRBJ2-7
CASSQGLDGEQYF
>TRBD2|TRBV3-1/TRBV3-2|TRBJ2-2
CASRDSGSRYTGELFF
>TRBD1|TRBV18|TRBJ2-1
CASSPSISQGSSYNEQFF
>TRBD2|TRBV28|TRBJ2-7
CASKTSGSFYEQYF
>-|TRBV4-1|TRBJ1-2
CASSSNGGWGYTF